Included here is one TCR beta chain sequence, with context. Its antigen has not been determined. No much larger clone is present one base from it, and per-base qualities are unavailable. This entry comes from a study of shared clonotypes between healthy human individuals (dated by TCRdb to 2018 to 2021). For the study in its entirety: Three men and two women, aged 18 to 49 years, made up the cohort. Per donor, three plates each were used for CD4 naive and CD4 memory, two for CD8 naive, and one for CD8 memory. Blood TCR repertoires of a handful of healthy adults were deeply sequenced to estimate repertoire size and the extent of clonotype sharing between individuals. To increase sequencing depth and limit assay-specific biases, TCR repertoire library preparation and sequencing were carried out by different laboratories using diverse techniques. Each donor's leukapheresis produced roughly between about 0.85 and 10 billion PBMCs.

At the junction V is shortened by 4 bases and J by 11 bases, with 11 bases in between. The germline V gene sets CDR1 to MDHEN and CDR2 to SYDVKM. Its CDR3 holds 11 amino acids, cysteine through phenylalanine. Only the CDR3 DNA is retained, 33 bases long and in frame from the first base. CD8 naive samples consisted of CD45RO-negative cells that were positively selected for CCR7, yielding a CD45RA+CCR7+ population without TemRA cells. Healthy HIV-negative adults with no recently reported acute infections or vaccinations were included as donors. Every donor was a Caucasian adult living in Nashville, Tennessee, USA. Blood was collected by leukapheresis, and PBMCs were isolated by Ficoll-Histopaque density gradient centrifugation and then cryopreserved in liquid nitrogen vapor phase. Analytical flow cytometry was used to check the purity and quantity of every magnetically sorted T cell population. Each sorted fraction had its genomic DNA isolated and then quantified by UV absorbance on a Nanodrop 2000c.

Overall results and qualifications from the work: Estimated clonotype richness was generally larger for naive than for memory subsets. The small number of donors limited the genetic and exposure-history diversity represented. Sharing across a few donors was observed for around 5% of naive CD4, over 3% of naive CD8, over 2% of memory CD4, and over 0.3% of memory CD8 clonotypes. Even with the large sequencing depth, rarefaction of the sorted-subset datasets indicated that sequencing was incomplete. Sampling was limited to blood, and TCR repertoires in tissue likely differ from TCR repertoires in blood. Pairwise subsampling indicated that sequencing depth was expected to affect the degree of clonotype sharing among donors. Higher generation probabilities were observed for clonotypes shared by all four sorted-subset donors than for non-shared clonotypes.

Using the deep immunoSEQ assay, TCR CDR3 regions were amplified from genomic DNA by multiplex PCR. Extracted genomic DNA from each cell subset was distributed evenly across all wells of several immunoSEQ 96-well plates, and each plate was treated as a replicate. For sorted subsets, each replicate PCR was loaded with around 200 ng genomic DNA, equivalent to 25,000 to 35,000 T cell genomes. The purified libraries were quantified using a Qubit 3.0 fluorometer, sized with a Bioanalyzer 2100, and then quantified again using the KAPA Library Quantification kit. Each immunoSEQ 96-well plate was sequenced on its own single-read 150-cycle Illumina NextSeq 550 flow cell. In the source study's methods: Because the immunoSEQ output included only junctional sequences and no quality scores, the filtering could not be the same as the filtering used for full-length reads. To assign V/J genes and CDR3, sequences were annotated using PyIR, a Python wrapper for IgBLAST v1.9, with IMGT germline references. Reads with weak V/J assignments (E-value above 1e-6), missing CDR3, stop codons, out-of-frame junctions, or ambiguous translated residues were removed. V3J clonotypes were defined as sequences sharing the same inferred V gene, J gene, and CDR3 amino acid sequence. Percentage overlap between repertoires was calculated by dividing the number of shared unique clonotypes by the size of the smaller repertoire. Repertoire richness was assessed with RTK rarefaction, the Chao1 estimator, and Recon v2.1 estimates of unobserved clonotypes. For all TCRbeta clonotypes obtained by the gDNA method from several donors, generation probabilities were computed with OLGA. In its TCRdb copy, this immuneACCESS table keeps in-frame sequences only and misses some clones. Where compared with another copy, unresolved V genes explain less than half of these, and the others have no known cause. From that table come the V and J calls and clone size; the DNA was used to work out D and trimming. The sample table lists about 610,000 clones, about 95% of them with a count of one. The biggest ten clones account for 0.11% of the sample.

The source material was naive CD8+ T cells sorted from blood. The cell subset or site label here, explained by the study, means: CD45RA+CCR7+. This TCR came from a woman younger than 45 in good health. The rearrangement joined TRBV28 to TRBJ2-5, with the D gene call left open. The CDR3 has the sequence CASSWASRQYF. The nucleotide sequence is TGTGCCAGCAGTTGGGCCTCAAGGCAGTACTTC.